This T cell receptor (beta chain) was sequenced during a study of human CD8 memory T cell subsets. From duplicate vials of some 160,000 sorted CD8+ T cells per subset, RNA was isolated. This CDR3 contains 16 residues. Germline-derived CDR1 and CDR2 are DFQATT and SNEGSKA (reference sequence). This clonotype is labeled medium-sized based on frequency. UMI-labeled 5' RACE yielded the TCR beta libraries. Study processing details: The number of functional CDR3 beta clonotypes in each TCR beta library ranged from about 3,000 to 18,000. Reanalyzing the 5' RACE reads, TCRdb keeps one entry per CDR3 protein, without DNA. These V and J calls are TCRdb output, not the study's own analysis. The table lists 9,500 to 13,000 distinct CDR3 sequences.

The V gene is TRBV20-1, the J gene TRBJ2-2; TCRdb gives TRBD1 as the D gene, but with no DNA this cannot be confirmed. The sequenced sample consisted of CD8+ T cells from PBMCs. This clonotype was sampled from a human donor in good health. The CDR3 sequence is CSAIPRTGLNTGELFF.